Listed below are T cell receptor beta chains from one sample, sequenced in a study of T cell repertoires in cytomegalovirus infection. What these receptors recognize is not known. TCRdb ran MiXCR on the reads and lists one entry per CDR3 protein. Among around 430,000 distinct CDR3 sequences listed, approximately 46% were seen once. The sequencing here drew on cultured PBMCs, taken from culture after CMV antigen stimulation. The receptors derive from a human donor in good health (CMV status not recorded). Some clones in this sample may be carry-over from other donors' samples. Each CDR3 is given without its conserved first and last residue.

>TRBJ1-1|TRBV6-1
ASSPRGGSTEAF
>TRBJ1-2|TRBV4-3
ASSQDREGKGGYT
>TRBJ2-4|TRBV19
ASSIGQGASKNIQY
>TRBJ2-7|TRBV7-8
ASSSSSGFSYEQY
>TRBJ2-1|TRBV4-1
ASSPPSGQGNYNEQF
>TRBJ2-7|TRBV12-3/TRBV12-4
ASTWTGWNEQY
>TRBJ2-6|TRBV7-9
ASSARQGDRRGANVLT
>TRBJ2-3|TRBV6-2/TRBV6-3
ASTNRALTWNTQY
>TRBJ2-7|TRBV4-3
ASSPNRGHYEQY
>TRBJ2-7|TRBV19
ASNGGRALASDVDEQY
>TRBJ2-1|TRBV10-3
AISAQLAGAANEQF
>TRBJ1-2|TRBV3-1
ASSRTGYGGGYT
>TRBJ2-3|TRBV11-2
ASSLDRLAGGNTQY
>TRBJ2-1|TRBV7-6
ASSLSFSGRASEQF
>TRBJ2-5|TRBV6-2/TRBV6-3
ASTPQAGAWQETQY
>TRBJ2-1|TRBV7-2
ASSSTSGGGDNEQF
>TRBJ2-3|TRBV7-2
ASSSRAGGPGTDTQY
>TRBJ2-7|TRBV5-4
ASSPSGRNSYEQY
>TRBJ2-3|TRBV7-8
ASSSRLAGGNTQY
>TRBJ2-5|TRBV7-2
ASSLGRMAQETQY
>TRBJ2-2|TRBV7-6
ASSPNTGELF
>TRBJ2-7|TRBV6-6
ASSYRGQGAGEQY
>TRBJ2-1|TRBV7-2
ASSLRAREGLNEQF
>TRBJ2-7|TRBV7-9
ASSSDISPGKQY
>TRBJ2-3|TRBV7-9
ASPPARAHRGDTDTQY
>TRBJ1-2|TRBV7-2
ASSLGQGNYGYT
>TRBJ2-1|TRBV11-2
ASSFLAGLSSYNEQF
>TRBJ1-4|TRBV7-2
ASSLLLDEKLF
>TRBJ1-2|TRBV7-2
ASSLDINYGYT
>TRBJ1-1|TRBV4-3
ASSQEGFEAF
>TRBJ2-3|TRBV4-1
ASSQDYTLGNTQY
>TRBJ2-5|TRBV7-2
ASSSSVGGETQY
>TRBJ1-2|TRBV28
ASSLGGFSYGYT
>TRBJ2-7|TRBV10-3
ANREPSGNEQY
>TRBJ2-2|TRBV7-2
ASSFRTGSNTGELF
>TRBJ2-2|TRBV7-2
ASSLKSVNTGELF
>TRBJ2-1|TRBV12-3/TRBV12-4
ASSSKRRGLAVSSYNEQF
>TRBJ2-3|TRBV12-3/TRBV12-4
ASSLGTAGVDTQY
>TRBJ2-5|TRBV7-7
ASSPGGAGETQY
>TRBJ1-1|TRBV4-2
ASSQYDRENTEAF
>TRBJ2-2|TRBV4-3
ASSQVKSRWTGELF
>TRBJ2-1|TRBV12-3/TRBV12-4
ASTLGQGADNEQF
>TRBJ2-3|TRBV6-1
ASSEAAGPDTQY
>TRBJ1-6|TRBV12-3/TRBV12-4
ASSLREGRTNSPLH
>TRBJ2-7|TRBV10-3
AISGTSATTYEQY
>TRBJ1-4|TRBV6-8
ASSYSIVGEKLF
>TRBJ2-1|TRBV7-8
ASSLFRAGRYYNEQF
>TRBJ1-2|TRBV4-1
ASSQDKSGVPYGYT
>TRBJ1-2|TRBV7-2
ASSPQVLGRFGYGYT